This TCR beta chain was identified during a study of shared clonotypes between healthy human individuals. All the donors were Caucasian adults who lived in Nashville, Tennessee. In this sample, this clone turned up once. Its specificity is unknown. Distinct nucleotide sequences in the sample also encode this CDR3. The germline gives CDR1 SNHLY, CDR2 FYNNEI. This CDR3 is 13 amino acids long. J was trimmed by 5 bases and V by 6 bases; bases with no gene match: 1. Whole-study findings and limits: Only blood was sampled, and tissue TCR repertoires likely differ from blood ones.

The repertoire was sequenced with immunoSEQ multiplex PCR; TCRdb's copy has only in-frame clones and lacks some. Of some 1.1 million clones listed, 70% to 80% were seen once; the top ten hold more than 0.85%. This sequence joins TRBV2 and TRBJ1-2; 12 bases match TRBD1. The material sequenced was memory CD4+ T cells from PBMCs. Subset indicated: CD45RA-negative fraction. The source is a man aged 18-30 years in good health. Some clones in this sample may be carry-over from other donors' samples. The CDR3 nucleotides read TGTGCCAGCAGGGGACAGGGGGCTTATGGCTACACCTTC. As protein: CASRGQGAYGYTF.